A selection of T cell receptor beta chains follows, all from one sample in a study of cytomegalovirus exposure and HLA in healthy donors. The protocol was immunoSEQ multiplex PCR, while the TCRdb copy is restricted to in-frame clones and leaves out a portion. The repertoire holds 150,000 to 200,000 clones, with roughly 13% as singletons. Material for sequencing was PBMCs. These receptors came from a man aged 50 to 59 in good health and CMV-seropositive. The CDR3 runs from the conserved cysteine through the conserved F or W. D genes are given only for firm matches. Part of the rows lack a size; the others show once, few, many or a class for expanded clones.

V,size,J,D,DNA,CDR3
TRBV10-3,few,TRBJ1-5,-,TGTGCCATCAGTGAGTCGCCGGCAGGGGTTGTGGGTCAGCCCCAGCATTTT,CAISESPAGVVGQPQHF
TRBV7-2,few,TRBJ1-1,TRBD1,TGTGCCAGCAGCTCCCGACAGGGCCGAAACACTGAAGCTTTCTTT,CASSSRQGRNTEAFF
TRBV21-1,-,TRBJ1-5,-,TGTGCCAGCATCCCCAAGACGGGCCTACAGGGTTGGAATCAGCCCCAGCATTTT,CASIPKTGLQGWNQPQHF
TRBV19,-,TRBJ2-5,-,TGTGCCAGTAGTACCGAGGGGGGGCGGACTACCCAGTACTTC,CASSTEGGRTTQYF
TRBV28,-,TRBJ1-4,-,TGTGCCAGCAGTTTACCGCGGATCGGAGAACTGTTTTTT,CASSLPRIGELFF
TRBV27,-,TRBJ1-1,TRBD1,TGTGCCAGCAGTTTATCCGGGACAGGGGTGTCGGACGCTGAAGCTTTCTTT,CASSLSGTGVSDAEAFF
TRBV11-3,-,TRBJ2-2,-,TGTGCCAGCAGCTTTGTCCGGACAGACTCGAACACCGGGGAGCTGTTTTTT,CASSFVRTDSNTGELFF
TRBV11-3,-,TRBJ2-2,TRBD2,TGTGCCAGCAGTCTAGCGGGGGCCGGGGAGCTGTTTTTT,CASSLAGAGELFF
TRBV19,-,TRBJ2-2,-,TGTGCCAGTAGTAAGGGTGAGGGCACCGGGGAGCTGTTTTTT,CASSKGEGTGELFF
TRBV6-5,-,TRBJ1-3,TRBD1,TGTGCCAGCAGCCGAAAAGGGGGCAAAAACACCATATATTTT,CASSRKGGKNTIYF
TRBV19,few,TRBJ1-4,TRBD1,TGTGCCAGTAGTACCCTACCGGGACAGAATAATGAAAAACTGTTTTTT,CASSTLPGQNNEKLFF
TRBV13,few,TRBJ2-3,-,TGTGCCAGCAGCCCCGGGACTGCCCTAAGCACAGATACGCAGTATTTT,CASSPGTALSTDTQYF
TRBV5-6,-,TRBJ2-7,-,TGTGCCAGCAGCATCGGGACTTTCTACGAGCAGTACTTC,CASSIGTFYEQYF
TRBV9,-,TRBJ1-1,TRBD1,TGTGCCAGCAGCCAAGACAGGGATACTGAAGCTTTCTTT,CASSQDRDTEAFF
TRBV6-1,once,TRBJ1-6,-,TGTGCCAGCAGTGAAGGGGGCCACTCCTATAATTCACCCCTCCACTTT,CASSEGGHSYNSPLHF
TRBV10-3,-,TRBJ2-5,TRBD2,TGTGCCATCCAGCGGGCCGGGGGGGCGTCAGAGACCCAGTACTTC,CAIQRAGGASETQYF
TRBV6-1,-,TRBJ2-7,-,TGTGCCAGCAAACACGGTGGCGGCTACGAGCAGTACTTC,CASKHGGGYEQYF
TRBV5-4,few,TRBJ1-2,-,TGTGCCAGCAGCTTTCACCGGGGGTCTGGCTACACCTTC,CASSFHRGSGYTF
TRBV18,few,TRBJ1-3,-,TGTGCCAGCTCACTGGCAGCGGGAAACACCATATATTTT,CASSLAAGNTIYF
TRBV18,few,TRBJ1-1,-,TGTGCCAGCTCACCATTCGAGGACACTGAAGCTTTCTTT,CASSPFEDTEAFF
TRBV28,-,TRBJ2-3,-,TGTGCCAGCGGCGGGTATACGCAGTATTTT,CASGGYTQYF
TRBV7-2,-,TRBJ2-5,-,TGTGCCAGCAGCCCTAGATCAGCGAGTTTCCAAGAGACCCAGTACTTC,CASSPRSASFQETQYF
TRBV19,few,TRBJ2-2,TRBD1,TGTGCCAGTAGTAGGGGACAGACCTTCGACACCGGGGAGCTGTTTTTT,CASSRGQTFDTGELFF
TRBV11-3,few,TRBJ1-2,TRBD1,TGTGCCAGCAGCTTAGAGTCACAGGGGGCTTCTGGCTACACCTTC,CASSLESQGASGYTF
TRBV29-1,-,TRBJ1-5,-,TGCAGCGTTGGGGACACCGGAGGCAATCAGCCCCAGCATTTT,CSVGDTGGNQPQHF
TRBV19,few,TRBJ2-1,TRBD1,TGTGCCAGTAGTAGAACCGGGACAGGGTTTGAGCAGTTCTTC,CASSRTGTGFEQFF
TRBV6-6,-,TRBJ1-2,-,TGTGCCAGCAGTTACTCTACAGAGTCCTATGGCTACACCTTC,CASSYSTESYGYTF
TRBV2,-,TRBJ2-1,TRBD2,TGTGCCACCGCGGGGGGCACCTACAATGAGCAGTTCTTC,CATAGGTYNEQFF
TRBV12-5,-,TRBJ1-1,TRBD1,TGTGCTAGTGGTCTAGACAGGGACCGAGGCACTGAAGCTTTCTTT,CASGLDRDRGTEAFF
TRBV5-4,few,TRBJ1-1,-,TGTGCCAGCAGCTCCAGAGGGAGGGACACTGAAGCTTTCTTT,CASSSRGRDTEAFF
TRBV6-5,few,TRBJ1-4,-,TGTGCCAGCAGCCCGCTTGGACTGAGCGGTGAAAAACTGTTTTTT,CASSPLGLSGEKLFF
TRBV29-1,-,TRBJ1-1,TRBD1,TGCAGCGCAACAGGGGGTAGAGGCGCTGAAGCTTTCTTT,CSATGGRGAEAFF
TRBV11-1,-,TRBJ2-5,-,TGTGCCAGCAGCTTGGGGTCGGGGGGCGATTATTGGGAGACCCAGTACTTC,CASSLGSGGDYWETQYF
TRBV7-2,few,TRBJ2-3,-,TGTGCCAGCAGCTCGGGAAGCACAGATACGCAGTATTTT,CASSSGSTDTQYF
TRBV27,-,TRBJ2-6,-,TGTGCCAGCAGTTTCCTGACAGCCAGCTCTGGGGCCAACGTCCTGACTTTC,CASSFLTASSGANVLTF
TRBV5-1,-,TRBJ1-6,TRBD1,TGCGCCAGCAGCTTGGAGAGGACAGGGCCTTCCAATTCACCCCTCCACTTT,CASSLERTGPSNSPLHF
TRBV28,-,TRBJ2-5,TRBD2,TGTGCCAGCAGTTTTCCTAGCGGGGTTCGTGAGACCCAGTACTTC,CASSFPSGVRETQYF
TRBV5-1,-,TRBJ1-1,TRBD1,TGCGCCAGCAGCACGGACAGGGCGAACACTGAAGCTTTCTTT,CASSTDRANTEAFF
TRBV2,-,TRBJ2-7,TRBD2,TGTGCCAGCAGTACCACCCCGGGACTAGCGTTGGGCGAGCAGTACTTC,CASSTTPGLALGEQYF
TRBV28,-,TRBJ1-2,-,TGTGCCAGCACCCCCTCGGGGGTCTATGGCTACACCTTC,CASTPSGVYGYTF
TRBV18,-,TRBJ2-6,-,TGTGCCAGCTCACCAATCGAGGGAAGGCGCTCTGGGGCCAACGTCCTGACTTTC,CASSPIEGRRSGANVLTF
TRBV15,few,TRBJ2-1,-,TGTGCCACCAGCAGAGGCGCCGGACAGCTCAATGAGCAGTTCTTC,CATSRGAGQLNEQFF
TRBV7-8,few,TRBJ2-5,TRBD2,TGTGCCAGCAGCTCACTCCCAGCGGGGGGTCAAGAGACCCAGTACTTC,CASSSLPAGGQETQYF
TRBV15,-,TRBJ1-5,TRBD1,TGTGCCACCAGCAGACCGGGACAGAGCAATCAGCCCCAGCATTTT,CATSRPGQSNQPQHF
TRBV28,few,TRBJ1-4,-,TGTGCCAGCAGTTTACACGGAGCAACTAATGAAAAACTGTTTTTT,CASSLHGATNEKLFF
TRBV4-2,few,TRBJ1-5,TRBD1,TGTGCCAGCAGCCAAGTGGACAGGGAAGGGAAACAGCCCCAGCATTTT,CASSQVDREGKQPQHF
TRBV7-9,many,TRBJ1-1,TRBD1,TGTGCCAGCAGCTTAGGGGACAGGGGGGCAGGCACTGAAGCTTTCTTT,CASSLGDRGAGTEAFF
TRBV30,-,TRBJ1-4,-,TGTGCCTGGATAGGGGAAGAAAAACTGTTTTTT,CAWIGEEKLFF
TRBV7-8,-,TRBJ1-2,-,TGTGCCAGCAGCTCTGGACAGCACTATGGCTACACCTTC,CASSSGQHYGYTF
TRBV9,-,TRBJ2-2,-,TGTGCCAGCAGAACAGGGCTCTCCGGGGAGCTGTTTTTT,CASRTGLSGELFF
TRBV2,-,TRBJ2-7,TRBD2,TGTGCCAGCAGTGTCCGGGGGACTAGAGGGCTGGGCTACGAGCAGTACTTC,CASSVRGTRGLGYEQYF
TRBV6-6,few,TRBJ1-5,TRBD1,TGTGCCAGCGCCACAGGGGAAGGGCAGCCCCAGCATTTT,CASATGEGQPQHF